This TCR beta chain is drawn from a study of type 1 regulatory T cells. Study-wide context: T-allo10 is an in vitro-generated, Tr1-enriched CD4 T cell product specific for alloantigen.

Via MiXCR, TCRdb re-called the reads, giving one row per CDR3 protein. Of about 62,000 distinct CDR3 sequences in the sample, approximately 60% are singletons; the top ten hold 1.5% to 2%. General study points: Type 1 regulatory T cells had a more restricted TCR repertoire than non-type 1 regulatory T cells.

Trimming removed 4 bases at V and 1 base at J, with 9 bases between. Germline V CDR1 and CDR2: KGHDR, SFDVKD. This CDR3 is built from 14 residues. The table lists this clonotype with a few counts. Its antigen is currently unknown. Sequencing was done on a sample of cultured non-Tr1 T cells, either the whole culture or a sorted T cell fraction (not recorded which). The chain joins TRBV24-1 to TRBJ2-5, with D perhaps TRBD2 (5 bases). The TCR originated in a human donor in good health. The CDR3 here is CATSDRTAQETQYF. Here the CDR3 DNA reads TGTGCCACCAGTGACCGGACTGCCCAAGAGACCCAGTACTTC.